Presented here are 32 T cell receptor beta chains from one specimen sequenced in a study of T cells after yellow fever vaccination. TCRdb re-called the 5' RACE reads through MiXCR, storing one row per CDR3 protein. The table has hundreds of thousands of distinct CDR3 sequences, over 9% seen once; the top ten hold 15%. The sample consisted of PBMCs, taken on the day of the yellow fever booster vaccination. Source of these receptors: a man under 40 who received the YFV17D yellow fever vaccine.

This clonotype was recorded a few times. The chain carries TRBV3-1 and TRBJ1-2, with no clear D. CDR1 is LGHDT and CDR2 is YNNKEL in the germline V gene (reference sequence). The CDR3 is 12 residues long. Trimming took 8 bases from V and 9 from J, leaving 16 bases between them. The chain's CDR3 is CASGGPEVRYTF. The DNA of the CDR3 is TGTGCCAGCGGAGGGCCCGAAGTGCGCTACACCTTC.

The chain couples TRBV19 to TRBJ2-7; D unresolved. Germline V gives CDR1 LNHDA, CDR2 SQIVND (reference sequence). The CDR3 loop spans 14 amino acids. Trimming removed 10 bases from V and 2 bases from J, with 18 bases in between. DNA for the CDR3: TGTGCCACCTCGACGGGCTCCTGGGCCTACGAGCAGTACTTC. It encodes CATSTGSWAYEQYF.

V gene TRBV7-9 combines with J gene TRBJ2-5; 8 bases map to TRBD2. V was clipped by 4 bases and J by 4 bases; unmatched bases: 14. CDR3 length: 17 amino acids. Per germline, CDR1 SEHNR and CDR2 FQNEAQ (reference sequence). Here the CDR3 reads CASSSRTSPSKAETQYF. The CDR3 coding sequence is TGTGCCAGCAGCTCGAGGACTAGCCCTTCAAAGGCAGAGACCCAGTACTTC.

The rearrangement uses TRBV12-3 or TRBV12-4 and TRBJ2-5; 11 bases are shared with TRBD2. V was pared by 7 bases and J by 4 bases, with 8 bases of the junction left unmatched. The CDR3 runs 15 residues. Written as DNA, the CDR3 is TGTGCCAGCAATCCTATAGCGGGAGGGGGAGAGACCCAGTACTTC. The encoded protein is CASNPIAGGGETQYF.

The chain combines TRBV5-1 with TRBJ2-5, with unresolved D. With 2 bases removed from V and 0 bases from J, the gap between germline ends came to 8 bases. Germline CDR1 and CDR2: SGHRS and YFSETQ. CDR3 length equals 14 residues. The CDR3 region is CASSLRQDQETQYF. The CDR3 nucleotides are TGCGCCAGCAGCTTAAGGCAGGACCAAGAGACCCAGTACTTC.

This clonotype has a count of ten or more. This rearrangement joins TRBV7-9 to TRBJ1-4; D is undetermined. V was trimmed by 6 bases and J by 7 bases, leaving 12 bases between them. This CDR3 is 13 amino acids long. CDR1 is SEHNR and CDR2 is FQNEAQ in the germline V gene (reference sequence). The CDR3 DNA sequence: TGTGCCAGCAGAAAAGGCGGGCCTGAAAAACTGTTTTTT. Residues: CASRKGGPEKLFF.

The chain combines TRBV11-2 with TRBJ2-7; D unclear. This CDR3 has 15 residues. Deletions cut 5 bases from V and 6 bases from J, with 20 bases between. Germline loops: CDR1 SGHAT, CDR2 FQNNGV. This CDR3 reads CASSPPLPLVGEQYF. DNA of the CDR3: TGTGCCAGCAGCCCTCCATTACCTTTAGTGGGCGAGCAGTACTTC. Supplemented by reference TRBV11-2 and TRBJ2-7, the full variable domain reads EAGVAQSPRYKIIEKRQSVAFWCNPISGHATLYWYQQILGQGPKLLIQFQNNGVVDDSQLPKDRFSAERLKGVDSTLKIQPAKLEDSAVYLCASSPPLPLVGEQYFGPGTRLTVT.

This clonotype was found a few times. This sequence joins TRBV20-1 and TRBJ2-7, with 9 bases matching TRBD2. The CDR3 consists of 16 residues. V was clipped by 0 bases and J by 2 bases; unmatched bases: 8. The germline V gene encodes CDR1 DFQATT and CDR2 SNEGSKA (reference sequence). CDR3 bases: TGCAGTGCTAGAGAACCCGGGAGCGGGAGGACCTACGAGCAGTACTTC. Its translation: CSAREPGSGRTYEQYF.

The chain has TRBV25-1 and TRBJ2-1, with D perhaps given as TRBD1 or TRBD2 (6 bases each). The CDR3 is 17 residues long. Germline V gives CDR1 MGHDK, CDR2 SYGVNS. Trimming stripped 3 bases from V and 0 bases from J, with 15 bases between. This chain's CDR3 is CASSDQGGLSSYNEQFF. Here the CDR3 DNA reads TGTGCCAGCAGTGACCAAGGGGGACTCAGCTCCTACAATGAGCAGTTCTTC.

This clonotype came up a few times. DNA for the CDR3: TGTGCCAGCAGCTCGATCGTCGACAATGAGCAGTTCTTC. Translation gives CASSSIVDNEQFF. The chain combines TRBV11-2 with TRBJ2-1, with D uncertain. V dropped 4 bases and J dropped 5 bases, with 9 bases sitting between them. Germline V CDR1 and CDR2: SGHAT, FQNNGV. The CDR3 runs to 13 residues.

The rearrangement links TRBV5-1 to TRBJ1-1; maybe TRBD1 (5 bases). Germline assignment: CDR1 SGHRS and CDR2 YFSETQ. V was cut by 4 bases and J by 4 bases, with 11 bases left in between. The CDR3 runs 13 residues. CDR3 DNA: TGCGCCAGCAGCGGGGTGGGGACCACTGAAGCTTTCTTT. Amino acids: CASSGVGTTEAFF.

V and J are TRBV5-5 and TRBJ2-1, with 9 bases aligning to TRBD1. This CDR3 has 17 residues. Germline V lookup: CDR1 SGHKS, CDR2 YYEKEE (reference sequence). With 1 base clipped from V and 0 bases from J, the junction kept 5 bases outside the gene matches. This CDR3 reads CASSLLGTGFSYNEQFF. DNA for the CDR3: TGTGCCAGCAGCTTGTTAGGGACAGGGTTCTCCTACAATGAGCAGTTCTTC.

This clonotype came up a few times. In DNA, the CDR3 is TGTGCCAGCAGTGAATATTTCCTCCCGGAAACCACAGACTACTATGGCTACACCTTC. Translation: CASSEYFLPETTDYYGYTF. J is TRBJ1-2 and V is TRBV25-1; D is uncertain. Per the germline V gene, CDR1 is MGHDK and CDR2 is SYGVNS. V was clipped by 0 bases and J by 3 bases, with 23 bases between them. The CDR3 loop spans 19 amino acids.

Here the CDR3 DNA reads TGCAGTGCCTGGACTAGCGGGAAAGGCAACTACGAGCAGTACTTC. Translation: CSAWTSGKGNYEQYF. The chain recombines TRBV20-1 with TRBJ2-7; 12 bases map to TRBD2. The CDR3 is made up of 15 amino acids. Trimming at V came to 6 bases and at J to 3 bases, leaving 9 bases not matched to a gene. Germline assignment: CDR1 DFQATT and CDR2 SNEGSKA (reference sequence).

CDR3 nucleotide sequence: TGTGCCAGCTCATCCCGACTAGCGGGAGGATTGGTCGAGCAGTACTTC. It yields the protein CASSSRLAGGLVEQYF. The V and J genes are TRBV18 and TRBJ2-7; 13 positions agree with TRBD2. Unmatched junction bases numbered 10, after V lost 5 bases and J lost 6 bases. CDR3 length equals 16 residues. Per the germline V gene, CDR1 is KGHSH and CDR2 is LQKENI. The whole variable domain, remainder taken from reference TRBV18 and TRBJ2-7, is NAGVMQNPRHLVRRRGQEARLRCSPMKGHSHVYWYRQLPEEGLKFMVYLQKENIIDESGMPKERFSAEFPKEGPSILRIQQVVRGDSAAYFCASSSRLAGGLVEQYFGPGTRLTVT.

In its sample, this clonotype was seen a few times. The chain employs TRBV24-1 and TRBJ2-2; perhaps TRBD1 as D (6 bases). Trimming took 3 bases from V and 3 from J, leaving 13 bases between them. The germline V gene encodes CDR1 KGHDR and CDR2 SFDVKD. CDR3 length: 16 amino acids. In nucleotides, the CDR3 is TGTGCCACCAGTGATCTCCGGGACACCGACACCGGGGAGCTGTTTTTT. Protein sequence: CATSDLRDTDTGELFF.

This clonotype has more than one count but fewer than ten. This chain uses TRBV3-1 with TRBJ2-1; 7 nucleotides agree with TRBD2. J gave up 7 bases and V 0 bases, and 6 bases lay outside the gene matches. CDR1 LGHDT and CDR2 YNNKEL come from the germline V gene (reference sequence). The length of the CDR3 is 15 residues. CDR3 protein: CASSQEAGIRNEQFF. CDR3 nucleotides: TGTGCCAGCAGCCAAGAAGCGGGAATTCGAAATGAGCAGTTCTTC.

This clonotype was counted between two and nine times. The rearrangement uses TRBV14 and TRBJ2-7; no clear D gene. This CDR3 is built from 14 residues. V was shortened by 2 bases and J by 4 bases, with 12 bases between the two germline ends. CDR1 is SGHDN, CDR2 FVKESK, per germline. CDR3 loop: CASSQRQFPYEQYF. The DNA of the CDR3 is TGTGCCAGCAGCCAACGCCAGTTTCCATACGAGCAGTACTTC.

Only a few counts were recorded for this clonotype. The V gene is TRBV7-2, the J gene TRBJ2-1, with D tentatively TRBD1 (6 bases). Trimming stripped 2 bases from V and 7 bases from J, with 15 bases between. This CDR3 contains 15 residues. The germline CDR1 and CDR2 sequences are SGHTA and FQGNSA. The CDR3 is CASSLRSARGNEQFF. CDR3 DNA: TGTGCCAGCAGCTTAAGAAGCGCCAGGGGAAATGAGCAGTTCTTC.

This clonotype was picked up a small number of times. This chain connects TRBV4-3 to TRBJ2-1, with D hard to call. V was cut by 0 bases and J by 8 bases, with 11 bases left in between. CDR3 length: 14 amino acids. Looked up from germline, CDR1 is LGHNA and CDR2 is YSLEER. The CDR3 loop is CASSQDTATHEQFF. In nucleotides, the CDR3 is TGCGCCAGCAGCCAAGATACGGCTACCCATGAGCAGTTCTTC.

This clonotype appeared a few times. The chain combines TRBV7-3 with TRBJ2-3; TRBD2 matches 7 bases. CDR1 is SGHTA and CDR2 is FQGTGA in the germline V gene. Germline trimming cut 5 bases from V and 5 bases from J; bases unmatched to any gene: 7. The CDR3 consists of 14 residues. CDR3 in amino acids: CASSRSGAVDTQYF. CDR3 sequence (DNA): TGTGCCAGCAGCCGAAGCGGGGCCGTAGATACGCAGTATTTT.

This clonotype was counted between two and nine times. V and J are TRBV6-1 and TRBJ2-6; the match to TRBD2 covers 8 bases. The CDR3 contains 18 residues. J lost 0 bases, V lost 5 bases, and 9 bases had no gene match. CDR1 is MNHNS, CDR2 SASEGT, per germline. CDR3 DNA: TGTGCCAGCAGTATTATTAGTAGCGGGGTCTCTGGGGCCAACGTCCTGACTTTC. Its protein is CASSIISSGVSGANVLTF.

This clonotype has a handful of counts. The gene calls are TRBV12-3 or TRBV12-4 and TRBJ2-7; 8 positions agree with TRBD1. This CDR3 comprises 15 residues. V lost 6 bases to trimming and J lost 4 bases; unmatched junction nucleotides: 11. CDR3 bases: TGTGCCAGCAGCCTTACACAGGGGGGTCCTTACGAGCAGTACTTC. Its translation: CASSLTQGGPYEQYF.

The chain employs TRBV30 and TRBJ2-7; D is possibly TRBD1 or TRBD2 (5 bases each). The CDR3 loop spans 15 amino acids. Looked up from germline, CDR1 is GTSNPN and CDR2 is SVGIG (reference sequence). Trimming took 1 base from V and 3 from J, leaving 16 bases between them. CDR3 protein: CAWSGGDSGNYEQYF. The CDR3 DNA follows: TGTGCCTGGAGTGGGGGAGACAGCGGCAACTACGAGCAGTACTTC. The full variable domain, completed using reference TRBV30 and TRBJ2-7, is SQTIHQWPATLVQPVGSPLSLECTVEGTSNPNLYWYRQAAGRGLQLLFYSVGIGQISSEVPQNLSASRPQDRQFILSSKKLLLSDSGFYLCAWSGGDSGNYEQYFGPGTRLTVT.

This clonotype was seen a few times. V gene TRBV5-6 combines with J gene TRBJ2-1, with D possibly matching TRBD2 (5 bases). CDR1 is SGHDT, CDR2 YYEEEE, per germline. The CDR3 runs to 12 residues. V gave up 4 bases and J gave up 10 bases, with 12 bases separating them. CDR3 sequence (DNA): TGTGCCAGCAGCATTACCCGCGGGGAGCAGTTCTTC. Translation: CASSITRGEQFF.

This clonotype was seen a handful of times. This sequence joins TRBV15 and TRBJ2-5; D possibly corresponds to TRBD2 (5 bases). Trimming pared 0 bases from V and 5 bases from J, leaving 16 bases between. This CDR3 is built from 16 residues. Germline lookup yields CDR1 LNHNV and CDR2 YYDKDF (reference sequence). The CDR3 reads CATSRDNPASGETQYF. The CDR3 coding sequence is TGTGCCACCAGCAGAGATAACCCCGCCTCGGGGGAGACCCAGTACTTC.

The chain joins TRBV23-1 to TRBJ2-1, with 7 bases identical to TRBD2. TRBV23-1 is reported as an ORF; its role is uncertain. The ends lost 6 bases at V and 3 bases at J; junction bases unmatched: 5. There are 14 residues in the CDR3. CDR3 loop: CASSGGSVYNEQFF. The CDR3 DNA is TGCGCCAGCAGCGGCGGGAGTGTCTACAATGAGCAGTTCTTC.

The V and J genes are TRBV20-1 and TRBJ1-5, with 8 bases matching TRBD1. The CDR3 has 12 amino acids. The V gene's germline CDR1 is DFQATT and CDR2 SNEGSKA (reference sequence). V shed 6 bases and J 6 bases; nucleotides not matched to a gene: 4. DNA for the CDR3: TGCAGTGCAGACAGGGGCGGTCAGCCCCAGCATTTT. Translating gives CSADRGGQPQHF.

In its sample, this clonotype was seen a few times. This chain connects TRBV12-3 or TRBV12-4 to TRBJ1-5; no definite D call. The CDR3 runs 14 residues. The germline V and J ends were trimmed by 6 bases and 2 bases, with 11 bases remaining between them. The CDR3 sequence is CASSSVLGNQPQHF. The CDR3 DNA follows: TGTGCCAGCAGCTCTGTACTGGGCAATCAGCCCCAGCATTTT.

CDR3 DNA: TGTGCCAGCAGGGAGCGGCATTATACGCAGTATTTT. As protein: CASRERHYTQYF. This rearrangement joins TRBV6-2 or TRBV6-3 to TRBJ2-3, with D maybe TRBD2 (5 bases). Trimming pared 6 bases from V and 7 bases from J, leaving 11 bases between. Per germline, CDR1 MNHEY and CDR2 SVGEGT. The CDR3 length is 12 residues.

This clonotype was observed a handful of times. The chain recombines TRBV5-1 with TRBJ2-5, with D possibly TRBD1 on 6 matching bases. The CDR3 has 14 amino acids. Trimming pared 4 bases from V and 5 bases from J, leaving 15 bases between. CDR1 is SGHRS and CDR2 is YFSETQ in the germline V gene. CDR3 bases: TGCGCCAGCAGCGGTACAGGGTTGGGGGAGACCCAGTACTTC. This sequence encodes CASSGTGLGETQYF.

V usage is TRBV5-1 and J usage is TRBJ1-1, with a possible D match to TRBD1 (5 bases). The germline V gene encodes CDR1 SGHRS and CDR2 YFSETQ. The CDR3 spans 13 residues. Trimming pared 4 bases from V and 11 bases from J, leaving 18 bases between. The CDR3 DNA reads TGCGCCAGCAGCGACCGGGACCGCGCTTTGGCTTTCTTT. It is translated as CASSDRDRALAFF.